The sample holds a few counts of the clone carrying this T cell receptor beta chain. Its antigen remains unidentified. These data are taken from a study of T-cell memory formation after mild COVID-19. Across the study: Largely, TCR clusters stayed within a single donor. Study findings and constraints: CD4+ contracting clones were mainly CM and EM; CD8+ ones, EMRA.

V was shortened by 0 bases and J by 7 bases, with 10 bases between the two germline ends. In germline, CDR1 is MNHEY, CDR2 SVGEGT. This CDR3 spans 13 amino acids. One entry per CDR3 protein results from TCRdb running MiXCR on the 5' RACE reads. The repertoire holds hundreds of thousands of distinct CDR3 sequences, with about 20% as singletons. The sequence derives from a man aged 18 to 29 who had mild COVID-19 (a few samples of this study predate the infection). Cell type and time point are not known. The chain is built from TRBV6-2 or TRBV6-3 and TRBJ2-7; D not resolved. Material for sequencing was PBMCs or a T cell subset sorted from them (not recorded which). This CDR3 reads CASSYSPSWEQYF. CDR3 bases: TGTGCCAGCAGTTACTCTCCGTCCTGGGAGCAGTACTTC.